Listed here is a single TCR beta chain. The antigen is not known. V lost 2 bases, J lost 2 bases, and 6 bases lay in between. The CDR3 length is 13 residues. Germline assignment: CDR1 MNHEY and CDR2 SMNVEV (reference sequence). The data originate from a study of cytomegalovirus exposure and HLA in healthy donors. Study information: An early release of data contained 80 million to 85 million unique TCRs, which came from HLA-typed donors. General study results and limits: A later analysis showed HLA-associated TCR beta chains outstripping equally common others in clonal expansion.

The primer mix had 60 Vbeta and 13 Jbeta primers. Authors' processing steps: As a later analysis found, there were roughly 80 million unique TCR beta chains, of which approximately 10 million were shared. TCRdb keeps only in-frame clones here, not all; method: immunoSEQ multiplex PCR. That table gives V, J and clone size, and the DNA gave D and trimming. The sample records under 200,000 clones, around 78% being singletons. The chain combines TRBV27 with TRBJ1-2; D remains unclear. Sequencing was performed on PBMCs. This receptor was taken from a man between 25 and 39 years old in good health and CMV-seronegative. The CDR3 coding sequence is TGTGCCAGCAGTTTAACGGGGAACTATGGCTACACCTTC. Residues: CASSLTGNYGYTF.